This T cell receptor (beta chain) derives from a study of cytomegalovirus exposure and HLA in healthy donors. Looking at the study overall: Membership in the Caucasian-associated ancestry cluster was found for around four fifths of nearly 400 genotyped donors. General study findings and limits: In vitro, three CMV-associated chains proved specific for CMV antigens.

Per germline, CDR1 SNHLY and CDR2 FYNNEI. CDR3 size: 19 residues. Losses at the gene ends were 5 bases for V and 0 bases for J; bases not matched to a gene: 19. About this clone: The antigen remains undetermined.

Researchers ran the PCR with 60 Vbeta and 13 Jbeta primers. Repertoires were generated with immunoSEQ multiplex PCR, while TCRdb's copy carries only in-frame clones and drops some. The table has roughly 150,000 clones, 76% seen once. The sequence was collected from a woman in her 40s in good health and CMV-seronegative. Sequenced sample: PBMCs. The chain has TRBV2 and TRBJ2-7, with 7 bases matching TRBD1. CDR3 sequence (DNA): TGTGCCAGCAGTAAACCGGGACAGAGCCTTATTGCTCACTCCTACGAGCAGTACTTC. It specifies CASSKPGQSLIAHSYEQYF.